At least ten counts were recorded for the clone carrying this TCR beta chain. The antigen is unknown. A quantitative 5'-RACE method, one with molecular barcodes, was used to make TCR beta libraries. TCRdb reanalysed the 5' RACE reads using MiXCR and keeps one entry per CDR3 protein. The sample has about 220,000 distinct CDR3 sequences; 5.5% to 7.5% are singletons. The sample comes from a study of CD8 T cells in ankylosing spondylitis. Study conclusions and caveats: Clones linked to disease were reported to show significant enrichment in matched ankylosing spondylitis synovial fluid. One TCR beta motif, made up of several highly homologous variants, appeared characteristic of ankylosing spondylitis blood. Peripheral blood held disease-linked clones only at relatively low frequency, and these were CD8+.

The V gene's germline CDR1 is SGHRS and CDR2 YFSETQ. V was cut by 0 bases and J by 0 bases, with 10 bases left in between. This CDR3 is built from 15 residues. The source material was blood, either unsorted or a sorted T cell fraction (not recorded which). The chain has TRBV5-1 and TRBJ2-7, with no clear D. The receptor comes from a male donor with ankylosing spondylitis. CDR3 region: CASSLVARPSYEQYF. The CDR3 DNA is TGCGCCAGCAGCTTGGTTGCGCGACCCTCCTACGAGCAGTACTTC.